The clone carrying this T cell receptor (beta chain) was detected once. The sample comes from a study of blood T cell repertoires in COVID-19. Whole-study context: Two negative PCRs, clearance, or symptom resolution characterized the recovered Cohort 3 donors.

CDR1 LGHDT and CDR2 YNNKEL come from the germline V gene (reference sequence). Trimming took 4 bases from V and 0 from J, leaving 10 bases between them. The CDR3 sequence is 15 residues long. This table comes from immunoSEQ multiplex PCR, and its TCRdb copy is limited to in-frame clones, with some not included. There are roughly 230,000 clones in the sample; more than 75% occur only once, and around 7% lies in the top ten. The source of this sequence is a man younger than 40 in a cohort exposed to, infected with or recovered from COVID-19 (not recorded which). V gene TRBV3-1 (or the pseudogene TRBV3-2) combines with J gene TRBJ2-1; D remains unclear. Sequenced sample: PBMCs or T cells enriched from blood (not recorded which). This CDR3 reads CASSPVPSSYNEQFF. In DNA form, the CDR3 reads TGTGCCAGCAGCCCCGTCCCGAGCTCCTACAATGAGCAGTTCTTC.